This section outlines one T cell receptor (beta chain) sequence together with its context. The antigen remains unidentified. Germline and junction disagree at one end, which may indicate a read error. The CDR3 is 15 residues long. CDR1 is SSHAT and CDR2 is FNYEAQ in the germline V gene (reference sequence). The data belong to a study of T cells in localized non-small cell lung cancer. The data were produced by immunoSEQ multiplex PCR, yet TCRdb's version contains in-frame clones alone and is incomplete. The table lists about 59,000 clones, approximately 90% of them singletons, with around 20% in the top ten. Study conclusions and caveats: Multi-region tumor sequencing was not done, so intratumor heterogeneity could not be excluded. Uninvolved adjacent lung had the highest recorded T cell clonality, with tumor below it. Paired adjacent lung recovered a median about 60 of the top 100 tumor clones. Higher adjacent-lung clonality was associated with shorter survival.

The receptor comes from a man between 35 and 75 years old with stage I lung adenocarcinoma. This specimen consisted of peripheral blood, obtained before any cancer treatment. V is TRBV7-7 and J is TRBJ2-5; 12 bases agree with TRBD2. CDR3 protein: CASSTGLAGQETQYF. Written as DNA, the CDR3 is TGTGCTAGCAGCACGGGACTAGCGGGCCAAGAGACCCAGTACTTC.